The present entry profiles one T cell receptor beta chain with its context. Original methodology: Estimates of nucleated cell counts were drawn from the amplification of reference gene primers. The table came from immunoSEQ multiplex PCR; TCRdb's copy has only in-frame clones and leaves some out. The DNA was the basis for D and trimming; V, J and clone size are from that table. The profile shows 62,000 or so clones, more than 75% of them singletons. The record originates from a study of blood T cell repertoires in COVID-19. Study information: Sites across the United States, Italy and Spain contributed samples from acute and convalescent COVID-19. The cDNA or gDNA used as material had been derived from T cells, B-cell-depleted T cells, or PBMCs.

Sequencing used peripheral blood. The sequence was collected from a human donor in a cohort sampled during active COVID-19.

CDR3 sequence (DNA): TGTGCCTGGAGTGTTCGGGCAGGGGTTGAAAAACTGTTTTTT. Its protein is CAWSVRAGVEKLFF. The J gene is TRBJ1-4, the V gene TRBV30; tentative D call: TRBD1 (6 bases). CDR1 and CDR2 from the germline V gene are GTSNPN and SVGIG (reference sequence). V lost 0 bases, J lost 7 bases, and 12 bases lay in between. The CDR3 has 14 amino acids.